This T cell receptor beta chain is from a study of blood T cell repertoires in COVID-19 (dated by TCRdb to 2018 to 2020). Background for the entire study: The collaborator samples originated in the United States, Italy and Spain and spanned the acute and convalescent phases of COVID-19. Sample metadata almost always included a de-identified subject ID, COVID-19 status, age in years and sex. Where available, HLA class I and class II types were obtained from metadata supplied by the sample provider rather than from assay-based typing. The dataset comprised deeply sampled blood TCRbeta repertoires from subjects exposed to, actively infected with, or recovered from COVID-19. A freely available public database, intended as a resource for researchers studying the immune response to SARS-CoV-2, is where the repertoires were released. The samples were drawn from the first 160 participants of the ongoing ImmuneRACE study and from more than 1,000 subjects provided by 6 global collaborators. The prospective study material was composed of cDNA or gDNA derived from T cells, B-cell-depleted T cells, or PBMCs. Overall study outcomes, separate from this receptor: Clinical and demographic metadata were provided uncurated, with the amount varying by source and participant.

The CDR3 sequence holds 15 residues, the cysteine and phenylalanine included. Only the CDR3 DNA stays, 45 bases, in frame from base 1. V has 2 bases trimmed and J has 8 bases trimmed; junction bases matching no gene number 7. The germline V gene (reference sequence) yields MNHNY for CDR1 and SVGAGI for CDR2. The immunoSEQ Assay, a bias-controlled multiplex PCR, was used to amplify TCRbeta CDR3 regions from genomic DNA. In the original analysis: Nucleated cell counts per sample were estimated from amplification of reference gene primers within the assay. To quantify the absolute abundance of each unique TCRbeta CDR3 rearrangement, sequence reads were collapsed and filtered. For each sample, productive Simpson clonality was calculated by taking the square root of Simpson's diversity index across productive rearrangements. TCRdb's version of the immuneACCESS table is confined to in-frame rearrangements and falls short of the full clone set. An unresolved V gene accounts for under half of the shortfall where checked; the remainder is of unknown origin. That table gives V, J and clone size, and the DNA gave D and trimming. This sample gives around 30,000 clones in total; 75% to 90% of them show up just once. The top ten constitute about 2% of the sample.

The collaborating institutions used their own protocols to collect whole blood in K2EDTA tubes. Collaborator samples were shipped for TCRbeta analysis as frozen whole blood, isolated PBMCs, or DNA extracted from either sample type. Concerning this clone itself: It lacks a known antigen. No per-base quality is available; no much larger clone lies one base away.

The specimen sequenced was peripheral blood. The chain couples TRBV6-6 to TRBJ2-1, with 9 central nucleotides matching TRBD2. The source of this sequence is a man between 50 and 59 years old with active or convalescent COVID-19. The DNA sequence is as follows: TGTGCCAGCAGTTACGTGGCGGGAGGGTTGGATGAGCAGTTCTTC. This codes for CASSYVAGGLDEQFF.